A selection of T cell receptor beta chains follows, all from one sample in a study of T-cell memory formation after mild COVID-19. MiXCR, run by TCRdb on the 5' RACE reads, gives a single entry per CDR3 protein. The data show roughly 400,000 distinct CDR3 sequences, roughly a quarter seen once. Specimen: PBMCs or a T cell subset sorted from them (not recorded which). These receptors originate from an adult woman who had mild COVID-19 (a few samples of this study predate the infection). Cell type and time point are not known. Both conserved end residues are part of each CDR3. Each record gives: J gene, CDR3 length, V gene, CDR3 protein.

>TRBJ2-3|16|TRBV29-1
CSVEDRGRGGTDTQYF
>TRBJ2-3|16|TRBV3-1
CASSQGRAGGTDTQYF
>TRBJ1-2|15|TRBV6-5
CASSLTGMANYGYTF
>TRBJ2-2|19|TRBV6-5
CASSYSLGAGGGNTGELFF
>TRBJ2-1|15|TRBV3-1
CASSQTLAGGNEQFF
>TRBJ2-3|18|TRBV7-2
CASSSTPLAGGGADTQYF
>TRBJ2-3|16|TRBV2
CASSGGLAGYTDTQYF
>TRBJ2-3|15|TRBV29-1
CSVGPPGGVTDTQYF
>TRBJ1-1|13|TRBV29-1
CSVVRPMNTEAFF
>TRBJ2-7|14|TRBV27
CASSFRAGYYEQYF
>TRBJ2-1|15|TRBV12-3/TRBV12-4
CASSMTSGFYNEQFF
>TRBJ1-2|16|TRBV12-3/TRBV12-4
CASSLSQGANMYGYTF
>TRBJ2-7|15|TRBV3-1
CASSHELAGTYEQYF
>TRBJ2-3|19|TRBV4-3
CASSQGPGTSGISTDTQYF
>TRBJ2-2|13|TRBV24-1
CATRQGRTGELFF
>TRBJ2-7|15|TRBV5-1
CASSSPAGGKYEQYF
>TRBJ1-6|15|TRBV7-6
CASRARQSSGSPLHF
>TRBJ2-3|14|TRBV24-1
CATSEVGSKDTQYF